This section outlines one T cell receptor (beta chain) sequence together with its context. The sample belongs to a study of CD8 T cells in Susac syndrome. cDNA came from around 0.54 to 1 ug RNA primed by random hexamers. TCRdb redid the calling of the immunoSEQ multiplex PCR reads with MiXCR, one entry per CDR3 protein. The sample gives 180,000 or so distinct CDR3 sequences, roughly 94% of which show up once; 0.085% to 0.13% is in the top ten. Sequencing of TCR beta was undertaken in CD8+ and CD4+ T cells derived from blood. Controls were drawn from healthy donors and were matched for age and sex. The specimen sequenced was CD4+ T cells from PBMCs. The sequence was collected from a human donor in good health.

The CDR3 reads CSADPSGIQYF. The CDR3 bases are TGCAGTGCGGACCCGTCGGGCATTCAGTACTTC. This chain joins TRBV20-1 and TRBJ2-4, with D uncertain. Germline CDR1 is DFQATT and CDR2 is SNEGSKA (reference sequence). The CDR3 has 11 amino acids. The germline V and J ends were trimmed by 6 bases and 9 bases, with 12 bases remaining between them.